A single sample is the source of the 20 T cell receptor beta chains below, sequenced in a study of CD8 T cells in Susac syndrome. cDNA came from around 0.5 to 1 ug RNA primed by random hexamers. TCRdb called the immunoSEQ multiplex PCR reads again in MiXCR, with one record for every CDR3 protein. Of over 200,000 distinct CDR3 sequences in the sample, 95% are singletons; the top ten hold around 0.08%. The material sequenced was CD4+ T cells from PBMCs. These receptors originate from a human donor with multiple sclerosis.

CDR3 residues: CSVEAGAKNIQYF. In nucleotides, the CDR3 is TGCAGCGTTGAGGCGGGGGCCAAAAACATTCAGTACTTC. The chain carries TRBV29-1 and TRBJ2-4; the D gene is possibly TRBD2 (6 bases). Germline V lookup: CDR1 SQVTM, CDR2 ANQGSEA. Deletions cut 3 bases from V and 1 base from J, with 7 bases between. CDR3 length: 13 amino acids.

The J gene is TRBJ2-1, the V gene TRBV6-5; D gene ambiguous. There are 15 residues in the CDR3. Deletions cut 4 bases from V and 7 bases from J, with 17 bases between. Germline V gene lookup returns CDR1 MNHEY and CDR2 SVGAGI. The CDR3 nucleotides read TGTGCCAGCAGTTCCGCTAGATTTGGTCGTAATGAGCAGTTCTTC. It specifies CASSSARFGRNEQFF.

In this sample, this clonotype turned up once. The chain couples TRBV7-8 to TRBJ2-7; D not resolved. This CDR3 comprises 14 residues. CDR1 and CDR2 from the germline V gene are SGHVS and FQNEAQ. Trimming shortened V by 1 base and J by 4 bases, and 11 bases separated the two germline ends. The CDR3 DNA is TGTGCCAGCAGCTTAGAACGCTCATCTTACGAGCAGTACGTC. Amino acids: CASSLERSSYEQYV.

The CDR3 DNA reads as TGCGCCAGCAGGCCGCCAACCCAAGATACGCAGTATTTT. This encodes CASRPPTQDTQYF. The chain carries TRBV5-1 and TRBJ2-3, with D unclear. The length of the CDR3 is 13 residues. The V end lost 5 bases, the J end lost 5 bases, and 12 bases lay between the germline ends. Germline V gives CDR1 SGHRS, CDR2 YFSETQ.

The CDR3 protein is CASSPRTGSYEQYF. The CDR3 DNA follows: TGTGCCAGCAGCCCCCGGACGGGATCCTACGAGCAGTACTTC. This chain joins TRBV3-1 and TRBJ2-7; tentatively, D is TRBD2 (5 bases). Germline CDR1 and CDR2: LGHDT and YNNKEL (reference sequence). The CDR3 runs to 14 residues. With 4 bases removed from V and 1 base from J, the gap between germline ends came to 11 bases.

This chain joins TRBV30 and TRBJ1-1; D may be TRBD1 (5 bases). V lost 0 bases to trimming and J lost 4 bases, with 9 bases between them. Looked up from germline, CDR1 is GTSNPN and CDR2 is SVGIG (reference sequence). The CDR3 has 13 amino acids. Written as DNA, the CDR3 is TGTGCCTGGAGTGTTTCGGGGGGCACTGAAGCTTTCTTT. This sequence encodes CAWSVSGGTEAFF. Drawing the rest from reference TRBV30 and TRBJ1-1, the complete variable domain is SQTIHQWPATLVQPVGSPLSLECTVEGTSNPNLYWYRQAAGRGLQLLFYSVGIGQISSEVPQNLSASRPQDRQFILSSKKLLLSDSGFYLCAWSVSGGTEAFFGQGTRLTVV.

The rearrangement links TRBV5-4 to TRBJ2-3; D unresolved. There are 13 residues in the CDR3. V lost 0 bases and J lost 4, with 6 bases in between. The V gene's germline CDR1 is SGHNT and CDR2 YYREEE (reference sequence). The CDR3 sequence is CASSLARPDTQYF. DNA of the CDR3: TGTGCCAGCAGCTTGGCCCGTCCAGATACGCAGTATTTT.

The genes are TRBV11-1 and TRBJ1-1; no definite D call. Deletions cut 5 bases from V and 8 bases from J, with 15 bases between. The CDR3 runs 13 residues. CDR1 and CDR2 from the germline V gene are SGHAT and FQDESV (reference sequence). For the CDR3, the DNA is TGTGCCAGCAGCCCCAGGATATCATCGGAAGCTTTCTTT. Protein product: CASSPRISSEAFF.

CDR3 nucleotides: TGTGCCAGCAGGGCCGGGATGCCGGAGACCCAGTACTTC. Amino acid sequence: CASRAGMPETQYF. The chain uses TRBV6-6 and TRBJ2-5, with D possibly matching TRBD2 (5 bases). Germline V lookup: CDR1 MNHNY, CDR2 SVGAGI (reference sequence). The CDR3 has 13 residues. Deletions cut 6 bases from V and 5 bases from J, with 13 bases between.

V gene TRBV29-1 combines with J gene TRBJ2-3, with 7 bases identical to TRBD2. The CDR3 has 15 residues. Germline lookup yields CDR1 SQVTM and CDR2 ANQGSEA. V shed 6 bases, J shed 0 bases, and the junction held 9 bases outside the gene matches. Written as DNA, the CDR3 is TGCAGCGTCGGGGGAGGGCCTTCTAGCACAGATACGCAGTATTTT. Its translation is CSVGGGPSSTDTQYF.

The chain is built from TRBV12-3 or TRBV12-4 and TRBJ2-7, with D possibly TRBD1 on 6 matching bases. This CDR3 has 15 residues. The V and J ends lost 5 bases and 2 bases respectively, with 16 bases between them. The CDR3 coding sequence is TGTGCCAGCAGTACAGGGCCCAGGGTGGCCTACGAGCAGTACTTC. As protein: CASSTGPRVAYEQYF.

The chain couples TRBV24-1 to TRBJ1-4, with D possibly TRBD1 on 5 matching bases. V lost 5 bases, J lost 0 bases, and 12 bases lay in between. The CDR3 runs 16 residues. Germline V gives CDR1 KGHDR, CDR2 SFDVKD. The CDR3, as DNA: TGTGCCACCAGTGCCCCCGACAGAGCAACTAATGAAAAACTGTTTTTT. Its translation is CATSAPDRATNEKLFF.

The chain links TRBV5-1 to TRBJ2-5, with 11 bases fitting TRBD2. CDR3 size: 14 residues. Germline trimming cut 6 bases from V and 4 bases from J; bases unmatched to any gene: 5. The germline V gene encodes CDR1 SGHRS and CDR2 YFSETQ. The chain's CDR3 is CASNPTSGGETQYF. In DNA, the CDR3 is TGCGCCAGCAATCCTACTAGCGGGGGAGAGACCCAGTACTTC.

V and J are TRBV7-9 and TRBJ2-3, with D perhaps matching TRBD2 (6 bases). This CDR3 contains 12 residues. Between the trimmed V and J ends, which lost 8 bases and 2 bases, there was a span of 8 bases. Germline lookup yields CDR1 SEHNR and CDR2 FQNEAQ (reference sequence). The CDR3 DNA reads as TGTGCCAGCGCGGACTACACAGATACGCAGTATTTT. Its protein product is CASADYTDTQYF.

CDR3 sequence: CSVTGLSSYEQYF. The CDR3 coding sequence is TGCAGCGTAACGGGACTAAGCTCCTACGAGCAGTACTTC. This chain links TRBV29-1 with TRBJ2-7; 7 bases match TRBD2. The V gene end was trimmed by 6 bases and the J gene end by 0 bases; junction bases not matched to a gene: 5. Germline V lookup: CDR1 SQVTM, CDR2 ANQGSEA. The CDR3 is 13 residues long.

J is TRBJ1-3 and V is TRBV3-1; unclear D gene. Deletions cut 6 bases from V and 0 bases from J, with 9 bases between. The CDR3 sequence is 14 residues long. Germline V gene lookup returns CDR1 LGHDT and CDR2 YNNKEL (reference sequence). CDR3 DNA: TGTGCCAGCAGTCGAAAGAGCTCTGGAAACACCATATATTTT. As protein: CASSRKSSGNTIYF.

This clonotype was detected once. This chain links TRBV20-1 with TRBJ2-1; D may match TRBD1 or TRBD2 (7 bases each). Germline lookup yields CDR1 DFQATT and CDR2 SNEGSKA (reference sequence). The CDR3 loop spans 16 amino acids. The V gene lost 3 bases and the J gene lost 3 bases, with 18 bases spanning the gap. DNA of the CDR3: TGCAGTGCTAGCGACGGGAGGAGGGACAGCTACAATGAGCAGTTCTTC. This translates into CSASDGRRDSYNEQFF.

The chain combines TRBV20-1 with TRBJ2-3; maybe TRBD2 (6 bases). Trimming left V 3 bases short and J 1 base short, with 17 bases between. The length of the CDR3 is 16 residues. Germline lookup yields CDR1 DFQATT and CDR2 SNEGSKA (reference sequence). CDR3 sequence: CSARDPYSGGTDTQYF. DNA of the CDR3: TGCAGTGCTAGGGACCCTTATAGCGGTGGCACAGATACGCAGTATTTT.

The V call is TRBV18, the J call TRBJ2-3, with 9 bases fitting TRBD1. V lost 3 bases to trimming and J lost 5 bases; unmatched junction nucleotides: 9. The CDR3 length is 16 residues. Germline CDR1 KGHSH, CDR2 LQKENI. The CDR3 nucleotides read TGTGCCAGCTCACCGCGGGACAGGGTCACACGAGATACGCAGTATTTT. This encodes CASSPRDRVTRDTQYF. The entire variable domain, with the rest obtained from reference TRBV18 and TRBJ2-3, is as follows: NAGVMQNPRHLVRRRGQEARLRCSPMKGHSHVYWYRQLPEEGLKFMVYLQKENIIDESGMPKERFSAEFPKEGPSILRIQQVVRGDSAAYFCASSPRDRVTRDTQYFGPGTRLTVL.

The V gene is TRBV4-2, the J gene TRBJ2-7; TRBD2 agrees at 15 bases. The CDR3 spans 15 residues. CDR1 and CDR2 from the germline V gene are LGHNA and YNFKEQ. The junction had 6 bases not matched to a gene; V was cut back by 6 bases and J by 6 bases. The CDR3 spells CASRPGTSGGSEQYF. CDR3 DNA: TGTGCCAGCAGACCCGGGACTAGCGGGGGGTCCGAGCAGTACTTC.